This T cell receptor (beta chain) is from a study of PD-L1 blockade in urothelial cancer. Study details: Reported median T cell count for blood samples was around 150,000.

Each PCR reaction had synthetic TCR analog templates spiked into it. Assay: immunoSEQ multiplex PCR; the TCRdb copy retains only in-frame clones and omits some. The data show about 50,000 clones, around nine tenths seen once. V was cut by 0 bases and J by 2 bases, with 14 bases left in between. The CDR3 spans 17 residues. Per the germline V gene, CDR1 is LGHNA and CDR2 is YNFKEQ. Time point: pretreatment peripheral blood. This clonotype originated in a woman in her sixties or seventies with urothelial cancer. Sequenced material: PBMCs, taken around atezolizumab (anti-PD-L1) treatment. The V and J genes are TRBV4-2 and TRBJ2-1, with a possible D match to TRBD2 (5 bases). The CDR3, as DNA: TGTGCCAGCAGCCAAGATTACGGCGGGCCACCCTACAATGAGCAGTTCTTC. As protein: CASSQDYGGPPYNEQFF.